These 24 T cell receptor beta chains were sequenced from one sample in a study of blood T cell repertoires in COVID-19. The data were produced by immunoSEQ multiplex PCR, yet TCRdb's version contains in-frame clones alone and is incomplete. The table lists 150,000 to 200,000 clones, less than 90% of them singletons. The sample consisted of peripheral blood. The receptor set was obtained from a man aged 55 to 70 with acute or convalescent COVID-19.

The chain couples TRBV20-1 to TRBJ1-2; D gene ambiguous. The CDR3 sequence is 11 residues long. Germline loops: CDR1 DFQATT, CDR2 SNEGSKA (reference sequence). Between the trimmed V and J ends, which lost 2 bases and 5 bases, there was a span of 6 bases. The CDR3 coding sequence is TGCAGTGCTAGACCTACGTATGGCTACACCTTC. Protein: CSARPTYGYTF.

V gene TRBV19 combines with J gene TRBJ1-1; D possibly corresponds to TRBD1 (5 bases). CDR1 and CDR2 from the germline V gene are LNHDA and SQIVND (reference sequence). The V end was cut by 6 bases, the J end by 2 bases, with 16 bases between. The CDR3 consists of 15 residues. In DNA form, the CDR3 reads TGTGCCAGTAGCCCACCGACTCAGGGCAACACTGAAGCTTTCTTT. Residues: CASSPPTQGNTEAFF.

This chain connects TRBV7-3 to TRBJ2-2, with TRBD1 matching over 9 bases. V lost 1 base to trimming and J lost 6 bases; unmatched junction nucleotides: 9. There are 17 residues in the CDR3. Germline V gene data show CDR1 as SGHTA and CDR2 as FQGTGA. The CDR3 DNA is TGTGCCAGCAGCTTAAGGCCGGGGACAGGGATGGCCGGGGAGCTGTTTTTT. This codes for CASSLRPGTGMAGELFF.

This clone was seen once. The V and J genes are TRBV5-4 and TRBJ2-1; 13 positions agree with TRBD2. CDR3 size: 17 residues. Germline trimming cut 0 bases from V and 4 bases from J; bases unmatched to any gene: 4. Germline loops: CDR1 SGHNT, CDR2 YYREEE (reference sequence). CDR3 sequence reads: CASSLELAGGPYNEQFF. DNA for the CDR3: TGTGCCAGCAGCTTGGAACTAGCGGGGGGGCCTTACAATGAGCAGTTCTTC.

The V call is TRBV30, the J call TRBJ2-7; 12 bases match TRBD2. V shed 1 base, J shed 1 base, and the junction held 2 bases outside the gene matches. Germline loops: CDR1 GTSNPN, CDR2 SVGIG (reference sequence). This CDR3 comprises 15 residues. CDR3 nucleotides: TGTGCCTGGAGTGGGGGACTAGCGGGTTCCTACGAGCAGTACTTC. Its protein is CAWSGGLAGSYEQYF.

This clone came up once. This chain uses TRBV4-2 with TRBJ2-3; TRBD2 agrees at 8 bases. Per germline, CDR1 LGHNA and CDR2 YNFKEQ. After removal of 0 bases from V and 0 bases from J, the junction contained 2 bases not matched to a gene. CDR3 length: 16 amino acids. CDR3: CASSQDSGVSTDTQYF. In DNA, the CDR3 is TGTGCCAGCAGCCAAGATAGCGGGGTTAGCACAGATACGCAGTATTTT.

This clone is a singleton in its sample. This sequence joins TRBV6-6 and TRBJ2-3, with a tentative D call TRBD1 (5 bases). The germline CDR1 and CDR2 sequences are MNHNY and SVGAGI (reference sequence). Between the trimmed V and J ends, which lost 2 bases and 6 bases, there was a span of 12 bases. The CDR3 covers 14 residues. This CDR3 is CASSYTRDGDTQYF. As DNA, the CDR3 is TGTGCCAGCAGTTACACCAGGGATGGGGATACGCAGTATTTT.

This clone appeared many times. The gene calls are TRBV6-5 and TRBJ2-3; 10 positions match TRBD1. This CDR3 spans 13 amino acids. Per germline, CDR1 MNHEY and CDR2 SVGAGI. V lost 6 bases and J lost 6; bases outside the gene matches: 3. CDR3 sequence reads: CASSWDRGDTQYF. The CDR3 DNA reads TGTGCCAGCAGCTGGGACAGGGGCGATACGCAGTATTTT.

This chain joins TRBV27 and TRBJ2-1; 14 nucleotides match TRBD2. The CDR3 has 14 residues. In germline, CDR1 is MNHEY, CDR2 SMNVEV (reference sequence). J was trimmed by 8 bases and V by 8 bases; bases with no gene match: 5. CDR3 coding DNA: TGTGCCAGCTCGGGACTAGCGGGAGTACATGAGCAGTTCTTC. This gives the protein CASSGLAGVHEQFF.

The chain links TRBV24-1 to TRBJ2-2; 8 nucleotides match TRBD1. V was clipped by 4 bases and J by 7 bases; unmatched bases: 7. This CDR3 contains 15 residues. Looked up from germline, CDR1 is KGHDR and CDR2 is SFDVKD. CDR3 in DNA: TGTGCCACCAGTGACAACTATGGGACAGGCGGGGAGCTGTTTTTT. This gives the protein CATSDNYGTGGELFF.

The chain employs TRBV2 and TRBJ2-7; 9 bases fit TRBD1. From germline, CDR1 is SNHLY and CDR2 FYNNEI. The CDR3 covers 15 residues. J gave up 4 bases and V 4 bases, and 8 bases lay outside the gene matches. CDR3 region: CASSGGTGGFYEQYF. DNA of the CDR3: TGTGCCAGCAGTGGGGGTACAGGGGGCTTTTACGAGCAGTACTTC.

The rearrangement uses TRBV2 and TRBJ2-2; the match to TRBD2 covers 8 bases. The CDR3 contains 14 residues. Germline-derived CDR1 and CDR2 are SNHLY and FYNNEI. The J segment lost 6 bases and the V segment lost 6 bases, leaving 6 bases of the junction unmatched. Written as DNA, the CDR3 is TGTGCCAGCAGGGGGGGGACTAGACCCGGGGAGCTGTTTTTT. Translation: CASRGGTRPGELFF.

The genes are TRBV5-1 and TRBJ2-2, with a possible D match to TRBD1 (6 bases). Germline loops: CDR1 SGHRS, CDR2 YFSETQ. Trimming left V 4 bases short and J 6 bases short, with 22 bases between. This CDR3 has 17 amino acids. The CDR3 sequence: CASSLGTGSRVAGELFF. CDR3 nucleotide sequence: TGCGCCAGCAGCCTCGGTACAGGGAGTCGTGTTGCCGGGGAGCTGTTTTTT.

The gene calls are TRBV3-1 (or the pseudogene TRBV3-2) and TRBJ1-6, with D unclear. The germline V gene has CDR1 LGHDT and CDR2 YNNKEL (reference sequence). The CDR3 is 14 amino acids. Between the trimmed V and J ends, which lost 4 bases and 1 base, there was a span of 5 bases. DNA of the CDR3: TGTGCCAGCAGCCCCACATCCTATAATTCACCCCTCCACTTT. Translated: CASSPTSYNSPLHF.

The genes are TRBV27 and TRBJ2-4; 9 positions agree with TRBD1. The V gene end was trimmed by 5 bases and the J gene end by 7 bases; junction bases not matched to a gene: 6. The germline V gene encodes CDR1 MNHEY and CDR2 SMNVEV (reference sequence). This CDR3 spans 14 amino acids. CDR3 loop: CASSLGTGRNIQYF. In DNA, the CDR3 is TGTGCCAGCAGTCTAGGGACAGGGAGGAACATTCAGTACTTC.

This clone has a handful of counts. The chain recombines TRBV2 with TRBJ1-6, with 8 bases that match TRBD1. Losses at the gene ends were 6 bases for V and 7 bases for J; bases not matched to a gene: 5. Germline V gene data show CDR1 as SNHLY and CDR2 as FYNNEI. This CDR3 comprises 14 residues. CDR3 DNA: TGTGCCAGCAGACAGGGGGATTCGAATTCACCCCTCCACTTT. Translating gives CASRQGDSNSPLHF.

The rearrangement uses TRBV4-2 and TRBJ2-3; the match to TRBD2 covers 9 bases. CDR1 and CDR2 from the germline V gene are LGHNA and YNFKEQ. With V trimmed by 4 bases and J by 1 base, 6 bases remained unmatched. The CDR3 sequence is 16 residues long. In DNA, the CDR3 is TGTGCCAGCAGCCCGCGGGCGGGGGGGCGCACAGATACGCAGTATTTT. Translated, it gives CASSPRAGGRTDTQYF.

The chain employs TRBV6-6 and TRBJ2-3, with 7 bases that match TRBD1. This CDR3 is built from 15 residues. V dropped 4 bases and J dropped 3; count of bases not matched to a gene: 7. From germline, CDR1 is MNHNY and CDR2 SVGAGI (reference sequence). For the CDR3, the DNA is TGTGCCAGCAGTTCGACAGGGAAGGGGACAGATACGCAGTATTTT. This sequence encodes CASSSTGKGTDTQYF.

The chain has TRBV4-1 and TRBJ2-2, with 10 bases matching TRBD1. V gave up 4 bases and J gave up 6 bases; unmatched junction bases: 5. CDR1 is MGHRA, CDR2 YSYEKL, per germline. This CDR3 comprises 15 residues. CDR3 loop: CASSPTGGAAGELFF. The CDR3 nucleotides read TGCGCCAGCAGCCCGACAGGGGGCGCGGCCGGGGAGCTGTTTTTT.

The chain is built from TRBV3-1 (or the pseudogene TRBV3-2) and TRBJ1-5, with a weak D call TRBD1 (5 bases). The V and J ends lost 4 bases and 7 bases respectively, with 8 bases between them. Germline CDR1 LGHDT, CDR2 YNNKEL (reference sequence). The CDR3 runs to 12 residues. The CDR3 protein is CASSPGGQPQHF. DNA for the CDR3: TGTGCCAGCAGCCCGGGGGGGCAGCCCCAGCATTTT.

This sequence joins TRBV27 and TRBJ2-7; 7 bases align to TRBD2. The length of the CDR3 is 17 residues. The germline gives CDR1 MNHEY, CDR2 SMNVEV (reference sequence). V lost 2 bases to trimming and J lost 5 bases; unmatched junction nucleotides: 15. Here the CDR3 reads CASSLRPAGRESNEQYF. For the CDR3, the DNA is TGTGCCAGCAGTTTAAGGCCCGCGGGGCGGGAGTCGAACGAGCAGTACTTC.

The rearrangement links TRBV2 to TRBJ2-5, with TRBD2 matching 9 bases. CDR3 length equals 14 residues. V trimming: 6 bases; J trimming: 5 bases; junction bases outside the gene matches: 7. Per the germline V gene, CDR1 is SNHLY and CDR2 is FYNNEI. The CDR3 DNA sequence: TGTGCCAGCAGACAGCGGGAGGCGGGGGAGACCCAGTACTTC. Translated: CASRQREAGETQYF.

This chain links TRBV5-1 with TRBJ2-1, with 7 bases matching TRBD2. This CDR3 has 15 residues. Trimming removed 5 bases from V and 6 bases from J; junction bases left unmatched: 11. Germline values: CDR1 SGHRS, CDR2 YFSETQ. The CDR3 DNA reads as TGCGCCAGCAGTCGAGCGGGGCCGGCGGGCAATGAGCAGTTCTTC. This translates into CASSRAGPAGNEQFF. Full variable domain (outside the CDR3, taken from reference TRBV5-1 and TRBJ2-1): KAGVTQTPRYLIKTRGQQVTLSCSPISGHRSVSWYQQTPGQGLQFLFEYFSETQRNKGNFPGRFSGRQFSNSRSEMNVSTLELGDSALYLCASSRAGPAGNEQFFGPGTRLTVL.

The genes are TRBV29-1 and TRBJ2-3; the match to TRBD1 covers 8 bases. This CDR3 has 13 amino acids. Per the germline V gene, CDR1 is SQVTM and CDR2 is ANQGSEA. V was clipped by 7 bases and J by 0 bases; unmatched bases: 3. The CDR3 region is CSGTGGSTDTQYF. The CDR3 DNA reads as TGCAGCGGCACAGGGGGAAGCACAGATACGCAGTATTTT.